The rows below give T cell receptor beta chains drawn from one sample of a study of siplizumab effects on memory and regulatory T cells. Sequencing used immunoSEQ multiplex PCR; TCRdb keeps in-frame clones, though not all of them. The sample holds about 48,000 clones, about 90% seen once. Sample: naive CD8+ T cells sorted from blood. The origin of the receptors is a human donor in good health. The CDR3 runs from the conserved cysteine through the conserved F or W. The D gene is left open where the match is weak. Rows may omit the clone size; those that give it use once, few, many or a size class.

D gene: NA
clone size: NA
V gene: TRBV7-9
J gene: TRBJ2-3
CDR3 DNA: TGTGCCAGCAGCTTTTCGCGCACAGATACGCAGTATTTT
CDR3 protein: CASSFSRTDTQYF

D gene: TRBD2
clone size: NA
V gene: TRBV5-1
J gene: TRBJ2-3
CDR3 DNA: TGCGCCAGCAGTCCTTGGGTTGCAGCGGGAGGGAGAGATACGCAGTATTTT
CDR3 protein: CASSPWVAAGGRDTQYF

D gene: TRBD1
clone size: few
V gene: TRBV2
J gene: TRBJ1-1
CDR3 DNA: TGTGCCAGCAGAGCCGGGACAGGCCTCCTGAACACTGAAGCTTTCTTT
CDR3 protein: CASRAGTGLLNTEAFF

D gene: NA
clone size: NA
V gene: TRBV13
J gene: TRBJ2-1
CDR3 DNA: TGTGCCAGCAGCCTTAGAACTCTCAATGAGCAGTTCTTC
CDR3 protein: CASSLRTLNEQFF

D gene: NA
clone size: NA
V gene: TRBV19
J gene: TRBJ2-3
CDR3 DNA: TGTGCCAGTAGTACGATAAGCACAGATACGCAGTATTTT
CDR3 protein: CASSTISTDTQYF

D gene: NA
clone size: NA
V gene: TRBV4-1
J gene: TRBJ2-7
CDR3 DNA: TGCGCCAGCAGCCAAGATGGGGCTATCCGCGAGCAGTACTTC
CDR3 protein: CASSQDGAIREQYF

D gene: NA
clone size: few
V gene: TRBV16
J gene: TRBJ1-1
CDR3 DNA: TGTGCCAGCAGCCAACTCGGGGAGGAAACTGAAGCTTTCTTT
CDR3 protein: CASSQLGEETEAFF

D gene: NA
clone size: NA
V gene: TRBV4-1
J gene: TRBJ1-5
CDR3 DNA: TGCGCCAGCAGCCAAGGCACAATCGAGGGGCAGCCCCAGCATTTT
CDR3 protein: CASSQGTIEGQPQHF

D gene: TRBD1
clone size: NA
V gene: TRBV6-5
J gene: TRBJ2-7
CDR3 DNA: TGTGCCAGCAGTTCGACAGGGGACCCCTACGAGCAGTACTTC
CDR3 protein: CASSSTGDPYEQYF

D gene: TRBD2
clone size: NA
V gene: TRBV9
J gene: TRBJ2-3
CDR3 DNA: TGTGCCAGCAGCGTAGAGGCTAGCGGGACAAAGGGGGATACGCAGTATTTT
CDR3 protein: CASSVEASGTKGDTQYF

D gene: TRBD1
clone size: NA
V gene: TRBV12-5
J gene: TRBJ2-1
CDR3 DNA: TGTGCTAGTGGTCGACAGGGTTTAAGCTATGAGCAGTTCTTC
CDR3 protein: CASGRQGLSYEQFF

D gene: TRBD2
clone size: NA
V gene: TRBV5-6
J gene: TRBJ2-1
CDR3 DNA: TGTGCCAGCAGCTTCACTAGCGGGGCGAATGAGCAGTTCTTC
CDR3 protein: CASSFTSGANEQFF

D gene: NA
clone size: NA
V gene: TRBV27
J gene: TRBJ2-7
CDR3 DNA: TGTGCCAGCAGTTTCGGGACAAGCTACGAGCAGTACTTC
CDR3 protein: CASSFGTSYEQYF

D gene: NA
clone size: NA
V gene: TRBV25-1
J gene: TRBJ2-1
CDR3 DNA: TGTGCCAGCAGTGATTCAGGGGTCCGATACAATGAGCAGTTCTTC
CDR3 protein: CASSDSGVRYNEQFF

D gene: NA
clone size: NA
V gene: TRBV27
J gene: TRBJ1-2
CDR3 DNA: TGTGCCAGCAGTCCACTTCTAGGGGGAATTGAGAATGGCTACACCTTC
CDR3 protein: CASSPLLGGIENGYTF

D gene: TRBD1
clone size: NA
V gene: TRBV9
J gene: TRBJ2-1
CDR3 DNA: TGTGCCAGCAGCCTCTCAACAGGGGGAGTTAAGAATGAGCAGTTCTTC
CDR3 protein: CASSLSTGGVKNEQFF

D gene: NA
clone size: NA
V gene: TRBV12-2
J gene: TRBJ1-5
CDR3 DNA: TGTGCAAGTCGCTTATCGCAGGGGGAAAGCAATCAGCCCCAGCATTTT
CDR3 protein: CASRLSQGESNQPQHF

D gene: NA
clone size: NA
V gene: TRBV7-6
J gene: TRBJ2-7
CDR3 DNA: TGTGCCAGCAGCCCGGCCGTCGACGAGCAGTACTTC
CDR3 protein: CASSPAVDEQYF

D gene: TRBD2
clone size: NA
V gene: TRBV2
J gene: TRBJ2-3
CDR3 DNA: TGTGCCAGCAGTGGAGACCCCAGGACTAGCGGGAGTTCAGATACGCAGTATTTT
CDR3 protein: CASSGDPRTSGSSDTQYF

D gene: NA
clone size: NA
V gene: TRBV27
J gene: TRBJ2-3
CDR3 DNA: TGTGCCAGCAAACTAAGCCCAACAGGGGAGGCAGATACGCAGTATTTT
CDR3 protein: CASKLSPTGEADTQYF

D gene: NA
clone size: NA
V gene: TRBV10-1
J gene: TRBJ1-1
CDR3 DNA: TGCGCCAGCAGGGGCAGGGATCACACTGAAGCTTTCTTT
CDR3 protein: CASRGRDHTEAFF

D gene: TRBD2
clone size: NA
V gene: TRBV4-1
J gene: TRBJ2-1
CDR3 DNA: TGCGCCAGCGATGGGACTAGCGGGGGTAGCGATGAGCAGTTCTTC
CDR3 protein: CASDGTSGGSDEQFF

D gene: TRBD1
clone size: NA
V gene: TRBV7-9
J gene: TRBJ1-4
CDR3 DNA: TGTGCCAGCAGCTTTCCGCGGGACAGGGCGCTAGAGGAAAAACTGTTTTTT
CDR3 protein: CASSFPRDRALEEKLFF

D gene: NA
clone size: NA
V gene: TRBV2
J gene: TRBJ2-5
CDR3 DNA: TGTGCCAGCAGTGAAGGCAGGGGTGTTAGGGAGACCCAGTACTTC
CDR3 protein: CASSEGRGVRETQYF

D gene: TRBD2
clone size: NA
V gene: TRBV5-4
J gene: TRBJ2-7
CDR3 DNA: TGTGCCAGCAGCTTGGCGGGAGGAGACTACGAGCAGTACTTC
CDR3 protein: CASSLAGGDYEQYF

D gene: TRBD2
clone size: NA
V gene: TRBV29-1
J gene: TRBJ2-5
CDR3 DNA: TGCAGCGTTGAAGGCGGGAGGGCGACCCAGTACTTC
CDR3 protein: CSVEGGRATQYF

D gene: NA
clone size: NA
V gene: TRBV6-5
J gene: TRBJ2-7
CDR3 DNA: TGTGCCAGCAGTTCCGGGTTGAGCTCCTACGAGCAGTACTTC
CDR3 protein: CASSSGLSSYEQYF

D gene: NA
clone size: NA
V gene: TRBV12-5
J gene: TRBJ2-1
CDR3 DNA: TGTGCTAGTGGTTTGGACAGCAATGAGCAGTTCTTC
CDR3 protein: CASGLDSNEQFF

D gene: NA
clone size: NA
V gene: TRBV6-5
J gene: TRBJ1-2
CDR3 DNA: TGTGCCAGCAGTTTCACCGGGGTTTATGGCTACACCTTC
CDR3 protein: CASSFTGVYGYTF

D gene: NA
clone size: NA
V gene: TRBV30
J gene: TRBJ2-1
CDR3 DNA: TGTGCCTGGACAGGGTTAAGCAATGAGCAGTTCTTC
CDR3 protein: CAWTGLSNEQFF

D gene: NA
clone size: NA
V gene: TRBV5-1
J gene: TRBJ2-1
CDR3 DNA: TGCGCCAGCAGCCTCCATCCGTCGGGGGAGCAGTTCTTC
CDR3 protein: CASSLHPSGEQFF

D gene: NA
clone size: NA
V gene: TRBV19
J gene: TRBJ1-1
CDR3 DNA: TGTGCCAGTAGTATAGCCGACAGTCACCCTGAAGCTTTCTTT
CDR3 protein: CASSIADSHPEAFF

D gene: NA
clone size: few
V gene: TRBV27
J gene: TRBJ1-1
CDR3 DNA: TGTGCCATTATAGGGGGACCTCGCGAAGCTTTCTTT
CDR3 protein: CAIIGGPREAFF

D gene: NA
clone size: NA
V gene: TRBV28
J gene: TRBJ1-5
CDR3 DNA: TGTGCCAGCAGTGCTGATACAGAATGGGGTCAGCCCCAGCATTTT
CDR3 protein: CASSADTEWGQPQHF

D gene: TRBD2
clone size: NA
V gene: TRBV4-1
J gene: TRBJ2-1
CDR3 DNA: TGCGCCAGCAGCGCCCCTAGCGGAGACTTCTCCTTCGATGAGCAGTTCTTC
CDR3 protein: CASSAPSGDFSFDEQFF

D gene: TRBD2
clone size: once
V gene: TRBV9
J gene: TRBJ2-3
CDR3 DNA: TGTGCCAGCAGCGTAGAGGCGGGAGCCTCAGATACGCAGTATTTT
CDR3 protein: CASSVEAGASDTQYF

D gene: NA
clone size: NA
V gene: TRBV29-1
J gene: TRBJ1-2
CDR3 DNA: TGCAGCGTTGAAGATCGAGACAGCAACTATGGCTACACCTTC
CDR3 protein: CSVEDRDSNYGYTF

D gene: NA
clone size: once
V gene: TRBV10-3
J gene: TRBJ2-3
CDR3 DNA: TGTGCCATCAGTGAAGGGGGGACAGGCACAGATACGCAGTATTTT
CDR3 protein: CAISEGGTGTDTQYF

D gene: TRBD1
clone size: NA
V gene: TRBV13
J gene: TRBJ1-1
CDR3 DNA: TGTGCCAGCAGCTTCTCCAAACCTCGACAGGGTTCTGAAGCTTTCTTT
CDR3 protein: CASSFSKPRQGSEAFF

D gene: NA
clone size: NA
V gene: TRBV30
J gene: TRBJ2-1
CDR3 DNA: TGTGCCTGGAGTGAGGGAGGCGGGGAGGAGCAGTTCTTC
CDR3 protein: CAWSEGGGEEQFF

D gene: NA
clone size: NA
V gene: TRBV7-2
J gene: TRBJ1-1
CDR3 DNA: TGTGCCAGCAGCTCCGCTGGGACTGAAGCTTTCTTT
CDR3 protein: CASSSAGTEAFF

D gene: NA
clone size: few
V gene: TRBV7-9
J gene: TRBJ2-5
CDR3 DNA: TGTGCCAGCAGCTTACCCCTGGAGACCCAGTACTTC
CDR3 protein: CASSLPLETQYF

D gene: NA
clone size: NA
V gene: TRBV4-1
J gene: TRBJ1-1
CDR3 DNA: TGCGCCAGCAGCCCAATGATGGGGGGAAACACTGAAGCTTTCTTT
CDR3 protein: CASSPMMGGNTEAFF

D gene: TRBD1
clone size: NA
V gene: TRBV7-8
J gene: TRBJ1-1
CDR3 DNA: TGTGCCAGCAGCGGAGGGGACAGGGCTTTCTTT
CDR3 protein: CASSGGDRAFF

D gene: NA
clone size: NA
V gene: TRBV9
J gene: TRBJ2-3
CDR3 DNA: TGTGCCAGCAGCGCCTCCCTGGGACGGGTCGGAGATACGCAGTATTTT
CDR3 protein: CASSASLGRVGDTQYF

D gene: NA
clone size: few
V gene: TRBV19
J gene: TRBJ1-2
CDR3 DNA: TGTGCCAGTAGTATAGATTCACCGCGGGCGGATGGCTACACCTTC
CDR3 protein: CASSIDSPRADGYTF